This T cell receptor beta chain was identified during a study of cytomegalovirus exposure and HLA in healthy donors. Study-wide background: Approximately 190 million T cells yielded 110 million or so unique TCR beta sequences in earlier analysis.

Study-level results: As a later analysis showed, several of the most significant clusters appeared to be linked to common viral pathogens. Immune exposure was documented only through CMV serostatus.

V was trimmed by 6 bases and J by 8 bases, leaving 16 bases between them. From germline, CDR1 is KGHSH and CDR2 LQKENI. The CDR3 spans 14 residues. 60 Vbeta and 13 Jbeta primers were used in PCR. Only in-frame clones appear in the TCRdb table, and some are missing; sequencing was by immunoSEQ multiplex PCR. The sample records roughly 130,000 clones, 75% to 90% being singletons. In regard to this clone: Antigen: not known.

The sequenced sample was PBMCs. This chain uses TRBV18 with TRBJ1-4; a weak D match, TRBD1 (5 bases). The origin of this receptor is a man aged 35-49 years in good health and CMV-seronegative. As DNA, the CDR3 is TGTGCCAGCTCGCCCGGGTTGGAGGGGGAAAAACTGTTTTTT. Protein: CASSPGLEGEKLFF.